Shown below are 3 T cell receptor beta chains from a single sample sequenced in a study of radiotherapy plus CTLA-4 blockade in lung cancer (dated by TCRdb to 2017 to 2018). Library prep was done by the immunoSEQ multiplex PCR assay. TCRdb carries this immuneACCESS record with in-frame sequences only. Its versions omit some clonotypes, under half of them owing to an unresolved V gene in the studies checked, with the rest unexplained. The sample table contains 65,000 to 100,000 clones; only one count was recorded for 75% to 90% of them. 0.82% of the sample rests with the top ten. This sample comprised peripheral blood, obtained from a patient treated with radiotherapy plus ipilimumab. These receptors all come from a human donor with non-small cell lung cancer who had stable disease on radiotherapy plus ipilimumab.

The chain is built from TRBV6-5 and TRBJ2-6; no reliable D call. This CDR3 has 15 residues. The V gene lost 6 bases and the J gene lost 3 bases, with 12 bases spanning the gap. Germline CDR1 MNHEY, CDR2 SVGAGI. DNA for the CDR3: TGTGCCAGCAGGTTAAGGGTACTTGGGGCCAACGTCCTGACTTTC. It yields the protein CASRLRVLGANVLTF.

V gene TRBV30 combines with J gene TRBJ2-5; D may be TRBD1 (5 bases). The CDR3 contains 12 residues. Germline assignment: CDR1 GTSNPN and CDR2 SVGIG (reference sequence). The V end lost 0 bases, the J end lost 7 bases, and 9 bases lay between the germline ends. The CDR3: CAWSVDSGTQYF. The DNA for the CDR3 is TGTGCCTGGAGTGTAGACAGTGGGACCCAGTACTTC.

The chain combines TRBV11-2 with TRBJ2-5; 10 nucleotides agree with TRBD2. The V gene end was trimmed by 6 bases and the J gene end by 0 bases; junction bases not matched to a gene: 7. From germline, CDR1 is SGHAT and CDR2 FQNNGV. There are 16 residues in the CDR3. CDR3 sequence reads: CASSSLAGGHQETQYF. The CDR3 bases are TGTGCCAGCAGTTCCTTAGCGGGGGGACACCAAGAGACCCAGTACTTC.